The TCR beta chain under discussion was sequenced for a study of CD8 T cells in ankylosing spondylitis. Regarding the study as a whole: Researchers reportedly found disease-linked clones significantly enriched in matched ankylosing spondylitis synovial fluid.

This clonotype was found many times. Antigen unknown. Quantitative 5'-RACE with molecular barcodes generated TCR beta libraries. TCRdb fed the 5' RACE reads into MiXCR, producing one record per CDR3 protein. This table has under 55,000 distinct CDR3 sequences, approximately 7.4% appearing once. V was cut by 2 bases and J by 5 bases, with 25 bases left in between. Germline CDR1 and CDR2: SGHRS and YFSETQ. This CDR3 spans 18 amino acids. This clonotype was sampled from a female donor with ankylosing spondylitis or in good health (not recorded which). V usage is TRBV5-1 and J usage is TRBJ1-2; maybe TRBD1 (6 bases). The material sequenced was blood, either unsorted or a sorted T cell fraction (not recorded which). CDR3 coding DNA: TGCGCCAGCAGCTTAGGAGACAAAGGGGGATTGACGTCTTATGGCTACACCTTC. As protein: CASSLGDKGGLTSYGYTF.